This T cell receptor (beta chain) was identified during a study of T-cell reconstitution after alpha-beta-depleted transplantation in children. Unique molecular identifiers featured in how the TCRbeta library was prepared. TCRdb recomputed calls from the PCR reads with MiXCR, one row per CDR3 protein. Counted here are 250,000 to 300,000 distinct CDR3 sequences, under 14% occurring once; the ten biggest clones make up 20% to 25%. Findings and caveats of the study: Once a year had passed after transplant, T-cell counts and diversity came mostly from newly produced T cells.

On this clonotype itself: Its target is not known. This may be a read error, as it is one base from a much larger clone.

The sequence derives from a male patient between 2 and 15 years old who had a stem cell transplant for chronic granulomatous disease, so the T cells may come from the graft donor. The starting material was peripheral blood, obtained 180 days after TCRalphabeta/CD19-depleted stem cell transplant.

The DNA for the CDR3 is TGCGCCAGCAACCAACCCCGAACCGGGACAGTTAATGAAAAACTGTTTTTT. Residues: CASNQPRTGTVNEKLFF. V is TRBV4-1 and J is TRBJ1-4; TRBD1 agrees at 7 bases. This CDR3 has 17 amino acids. Germline CDR1 MGHRA, CDR2 YSYEKL.